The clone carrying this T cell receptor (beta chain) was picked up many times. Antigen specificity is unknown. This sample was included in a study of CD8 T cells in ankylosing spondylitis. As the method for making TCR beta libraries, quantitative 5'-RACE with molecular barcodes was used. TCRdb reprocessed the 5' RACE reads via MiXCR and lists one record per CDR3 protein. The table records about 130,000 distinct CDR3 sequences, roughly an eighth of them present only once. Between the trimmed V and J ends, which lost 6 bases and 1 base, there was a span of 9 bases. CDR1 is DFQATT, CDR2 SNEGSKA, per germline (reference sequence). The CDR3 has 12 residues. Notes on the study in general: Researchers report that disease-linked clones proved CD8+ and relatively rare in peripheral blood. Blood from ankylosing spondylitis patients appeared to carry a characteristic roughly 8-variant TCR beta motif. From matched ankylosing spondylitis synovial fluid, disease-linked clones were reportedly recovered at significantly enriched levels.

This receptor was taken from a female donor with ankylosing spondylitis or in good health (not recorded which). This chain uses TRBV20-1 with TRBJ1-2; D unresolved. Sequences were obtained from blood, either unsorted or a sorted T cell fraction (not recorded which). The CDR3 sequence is CSAAGHNYGYTF. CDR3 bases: TGCAGTGCCGCAGGCCATAACTATGGCTACACCTTC.